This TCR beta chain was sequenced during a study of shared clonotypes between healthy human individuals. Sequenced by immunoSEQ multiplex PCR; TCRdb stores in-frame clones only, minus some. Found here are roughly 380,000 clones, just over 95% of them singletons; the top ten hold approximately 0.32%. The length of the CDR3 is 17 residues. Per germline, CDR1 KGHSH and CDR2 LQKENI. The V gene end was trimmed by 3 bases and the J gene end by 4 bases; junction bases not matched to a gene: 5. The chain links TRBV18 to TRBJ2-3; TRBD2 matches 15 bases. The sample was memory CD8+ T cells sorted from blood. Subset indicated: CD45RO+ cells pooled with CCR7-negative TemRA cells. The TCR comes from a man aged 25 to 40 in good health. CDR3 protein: CASSPPGLAGGSDTQYF. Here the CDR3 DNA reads TGTGCCAGCTCACCTCCGGGACTAGCGGGAGGTTCAGATACGCAGTATTTT. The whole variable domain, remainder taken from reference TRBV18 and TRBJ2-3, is NAGVMQNPRHLVRRRGQEARLRCSPMKGHSHVYWYRQLPEEGLKFMVYLQKENIIDESGMPKERFSAEFPKEGPSILRIQQVVRGDSAAYFCASSPPGLAGGSDTQYFGPGTRLTVL.